The rows below give T cell receptor beta chains drawn from one sample of a study of tumor-infiltrating lymphocytes in primary liver carcinoma. TCRdb ran MiXCR on the multiplex PCR reads and lists one entry per CDR3 protein. This table holds about 300,000 distinct CDR3 sequences, 65% found once. The sample was peripheral blood. The source is a man aged 35-49 years with primary liver carcinoma and hepatitis B virus infection. The CDR3 runs from the conserved cysteine through the conserved F or W. Each record gives: clone size, J gene, D gene, V gene, CDR3 DNA, CDR3 protein. The D gene is left open where the match is weak. Not every row has a clone size; where given, it reads once, few, many or a size class.

clone_size: many
j_call: TRBJ2-2
d_call: TRBD1
v_call: TRBV11-3
cdr3_nt: TGTGCCAGCAGCCGGGACAGGGGAAACACCGGGGAGCTGTTTTTT
cdr3_aa: CASSRDRGNTGELFF

clone_size: many
j_call: TRBJ2-5
d_call: TRBD2
v_call: TRBV29-1
cdr3_nt: TGCAGTACTAGCGGGAGAGGGCAAGAGACCCAGTACTTC
cdr3_aa: CSTSGRGQETQYF

clone_size: NA
j_call: TRBJ2-7
d_call: TRBD1
v_call: TRBV11-1
cdr3_nt: TGTGCCAGCAGATTAGACGGCGGACAGGATGGAGAGCAGTACTTC
cdr3_aa: CASRLDGGQDGEQYF

clone_size: NA
j_call: TRBJ1-3
d_call: NA
v_call: TRBV11-1
cdr3_nt: TGTGTCAGTAGCTTATGGCGGACTGGAAACACCACATATTTT
cdr3_aa: CVSSLWRTGNTTYF

clone_size: few
j_call: TRBJ1-2
d_call: NA
v_call: TRBV5-1
cdr3_nt: TGCGCCAGCAGCTTGTGGGGCGCCGGGGATGGCTACACCTTC
cdr3_aa: CASSLWGAGDGYTF

clone_size: NA
j_call: TRBJ2-1
d_call: NA
v_call: TRBV7-2
cdr3_nt: TGTGCCAGCAGCTCCGGGGCAGGGGATGAGCAGTTCTTC
cdr3_aa: CASSSGAGDEQFF

clone_size: NA
j_call: TRBJ2-7
d_call: NA
v_call: TRBV20-1
cdr3_nt: TGCAGTGCTAGTTTGGAGTACGAGCAGTACTTC
cdr3_aa: CSASLEYEQYF

clone_size: NA
j_call: TRBJ2-1
d_call: NA
v_call: TRBV11-3
cdr3_nt: TGTGCCAGCAACCGCGGGACCTACAGTGAGCAGTTCTTC
cdr3_aa: CASNRGTYSEQFF

clone_size: NA
j_call: TRBJ2-5
d_call: TRBD2
v_call: TRBV12-3/TRBV12-4
cdr3_nt: TGTGCCAGCAGTCAGCCCGGGACTAGCGGGAGTGTGACCGAGTACTTC
cdr3_aa: CASSQPGTSGSVTEYF

clone_size: NA
j_call: TRBJ2-1
d_call: TRBD2
v_call: TRBV27
cdr3_nt: TGTGCCAGCCGTCCTCGGGCGGGAGGCCAAACGGAGTTCTTC
cdr3_aa: CASRPRAGGQTEFF

clone_size: once
j_call: TRBJ2-7
d_call: NA
v_call: TRBV6-2/TRBV6-3
cdr3_nt: TGTGCCAGCAGTCAAAAGACAGAGCCCTACGAGCGGTACTTC
cdr3_aa: CASSQKTEPYERYF

clone_size: NA
j_call: TRBJ1-1
d_call: NA
v_call: TRBV14
cdr3_nt: TGTGCCAGCAGCCAAGACACGGGGGCTGCTGAAGCTTTCTTT
cdr3_aa: CASSQDTGAAEAFF

clone_size: NA
j_call: TRBJ1-2
d_call: NA
v_call: TRBV7-9
cdr3_nt: TGTGCCAGCAGCTTGGAAGGTCTACTGGGCTACACCTTC
cdr3_aa: CASSLEGLLGYTF

clone_size: NA
j_call: TRBJ1-1
d_call: NA
v_call: TRBV30
cdr3_nt: TGTGCCTGGAGCTGGGTTGGCACTGAAGCTTTCTTT
cdr3_aa: CAWSWVGTEAFF

clone_size: NA
j_call: TRBJ2-1
d_call: TRBD1
v_call: TRBV7-9
cdr3_nt: TGTGCCGGCAGCTTCGCCAGGGGGCGCGGAGGTGAGCAGTTCTTC
cdr3_aa: CAGSFARGRGGEQFF

clone_size: NA
j_call: TRBJ2-7
d_call: TRBD2
v_call: TRBV6-5
cdr3_nt: TGTGCCATCGGGGGAGGGGTAGGCTACGAGCAGTACTTC
cdr3_aa: CAIGGGVGYEQYF

clone_size: few
j_call: TRBJ2-7
d_call: NA
v_call: TRBV5-1
cdr3_nt: TGCGCCAGCAGCCCAAGGGACGGTCTCTACGAGCAGTACTTC
cdr3_aa: CASSPRDGLYEQYF

clone_size: many
j_call: TRBJ2-1
d_call: NA
v_call: TRBV29-1
cdr3_nt: TGCAGCTTCAACTGGGGCTCCTACAATGAGCAGTTCTTC
cdr3_aa: CSFNWGSYNEQFF

clone_size: NA
j_call: TRBJ2-3
d_call: TRBD2
v_call: TRBV6-2/TRBV6-3
cdr3_nt: TGTGCCAGCAGTTCGGGACTAGCGGGGACATGTGCTAGCATAGATACGCAGTATTTT
cdr3_aa: CASSSGLAGTCASIDTQYF

clone_size: NA
j_call: TRBJ2-1
d_call: NA
v_call: TRBV12-5
cdr3_nt: TGTGCTAATGGTTTGGACCGGTACCATGAGCAGTTCTTC
cdr3_aa: CANGLDRYHEQFF

clone_size: once
j_call: TRBJ2-7
d_call: TRBD1
v_call: TRBV7-8
cdr3_nt: TGTGCCACCAGCGGTGGACAGGGTGCCTACGGGCAGTACTTC
cdr3_aa: CATSGGQGAYGQYF

clone_size: NA
j_call: TRBJ2-5
d_call: TRBD1
v_call: TRBV12-3/TRBV12-4
cdr3_nt: TGTGTCAGCAACCTACAGGGGCAAGAGACCCAGAACTTC
cdr3_aa: CVSNLQGQETQNF

clone_size: NA
j_call: TRBJ1-4
d_call: NA
v_call: TRBV4-2
cdr3_nt: TGCGCCAGCAGCCAAGAGGTACGGCTAAATGAAAAACTGTTTTTT
cdr3_aa: CASSQEVRLNEKLFF

clone_size: NA
j_call: TRBJ2-3
d_call: NA
v_call: TRBV6-5
cdr3_nt: TGTGCCAGCAGTTTCGACCGGGTCAGGGCAGATACGCAGTATTTT
cdr3_aa: CASSFDRVRADTQYF

clone_size: NA
j_call: TRBJ2-3
d_call: TRBD1
v_call: TRBV5-1
cdr3_nt: TGCGCCAGCAGCTTGGAGGACAGGGAGAGAGATACGCAGTATTTT
cdr3_aa: CASSLEDRERDTQYF

clone_size: many
j_call: TRBJ1-2
d_call: NA
v_call: TRBV29-1
cdr3_nt: TGCAGCGCCCACGGCATAGGGGGAGAGTATGGCTACACCTTC
cdr3_aa: CSAHGIGGEYGYTF

clone_size: NA
j_call: TRBJ2-2
d_call: TRBD2
v_call: TRBV4-3
cdr3_nt: TGCGCCAGCAGCCAAGGTGGACTAGCGGGAGGGCTGGGCACCGGGGAGCTGTTTTTT
cdr3_aa: CASSQGGLAGGLGTGELFF

clone_size: NA
j_call: TRBJ1-2
d_call: TRBD1
v_call: TRBV28
cdr3_nt: TGTGCCAGCAGTTTATTGGGGACAGGGGGCTCCACCCACTATGGCTACACCTTC
cdr3_aa: CASSLLGTGGSTHYGYTF

clone_size: NA
j_call: TRBJ2-7
d_call: TRBD1
v_call: TRBV11-2
cdr3_nt: TGTGCCAGCAGCTTAGTAGGCGGGACAGGGACAGGCGAGGGGTACTTC
cdr3_aa: CASSLVGGTGTGEGYF

clone_size: NA
j_call: TRBJ1-5
d_call: NA
v_call: TRBV12-3/TRBV12-4
cdr3_nt: TGTGCCAGCAGCCAATTTGTGTATCAGCCCCAGCATTTT
cdr3_aa: CASSQFVYQPQHF

clone_size: NA
j_call: TRBJ1-5
d_call: NA
v_call: TRBV6-6
cdr3_nt: TGTGCCGGCAGTCCCACACGGGACGCTAGGCAGCCTCAGCATTTT
cdr3_aa: CAGSPTRDARQPQHF

clone_size: many
j_call: TRBJ2-1
d_call: TRBD2
v_call: TRBV6-1
cdr3_nt: TGTGCCAGCAGTCGGGAGTCTAGCGGGAGGTGGGGTGAGCAGTTCTTC
cdr3_aa: CASSRESSGRWGEQFF

clone_size: NA
j_call: TRBJ1-6
d_call: NA
v_call: TRBV13
cdr3_nt: TGTGCCAGCAGCACATCACGGGGTAATTCACCCCTCCACTTT
cdr3_aa: CASSTSRGNSPLHF

clone_size: NA
j_call: TRBJ2-5
d_call: NA
v_call: TRBV5-1
cdr3_nt: TGCGCCAGCAGCTTGGTGGGAGGGGGACAAGAGACCCAGTACTTC
cdr3_aa: CASSLVGGGQETQYF

clone_size: NA
j_call: TRBJ2-4
d_call: TRBD2
v_call: TRBV28
cdr3_nt: TGTGCCAGCAGTCGCAACAGACTAGCGGGAGGGAACATTCAGTACTTC
cdr3_aa: CASSRNRLAGGNIQYF

clone_size: NA
j_call: TRBJ2-1
d_call: NA
v_call: TRBV6-4
cdr3_nt: TGTGCCAGCAGTGACTTGAACCTTCGATTGGGGGAGCAGTTCTTC
cdr3_aa: CASSDLNLRLGEQFF

clone_size: many
j_call: TRBJ1-2
d_call: NA
v_call: TRBV29-1
cdr3_nt: TGCAGCGTGAATGGCTACACCTTC
cdr3_aa: CSVNGYTF